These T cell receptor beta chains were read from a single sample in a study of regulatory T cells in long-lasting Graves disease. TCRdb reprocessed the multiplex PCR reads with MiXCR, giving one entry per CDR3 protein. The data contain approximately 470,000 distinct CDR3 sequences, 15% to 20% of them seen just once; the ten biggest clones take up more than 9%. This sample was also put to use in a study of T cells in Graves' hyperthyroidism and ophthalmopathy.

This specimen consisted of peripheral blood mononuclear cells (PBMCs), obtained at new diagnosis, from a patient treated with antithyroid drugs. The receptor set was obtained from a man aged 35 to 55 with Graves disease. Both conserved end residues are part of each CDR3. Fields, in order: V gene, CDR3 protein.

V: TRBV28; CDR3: CASSHLECF
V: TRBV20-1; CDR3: CSARPLAVTDTQYF
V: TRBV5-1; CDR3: CASSLVRRASGRERPDTQYF
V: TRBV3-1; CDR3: CASSQGVTEAFF
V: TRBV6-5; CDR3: CASSSSGSTNEKLFF
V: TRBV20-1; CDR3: CSARDTNEQFF
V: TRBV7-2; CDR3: CASSFIAGGLTEQFF
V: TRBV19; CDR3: CASSRTGTGGQETQYF
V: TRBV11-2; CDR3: CASSAGTGGVTEAFF
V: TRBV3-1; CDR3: CASSQTVASLLSETYNEQFF
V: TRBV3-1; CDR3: CASSPPPGRSYEQYF
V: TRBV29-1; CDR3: CSVGQGAGEQFF
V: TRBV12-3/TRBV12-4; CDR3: CASSLEGSRSPLHF
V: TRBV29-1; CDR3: CSVEGFRGRPNGYTF
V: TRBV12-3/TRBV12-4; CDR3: CASSLGTGLTYEQYF
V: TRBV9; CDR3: CASSVGGTGNEQFF
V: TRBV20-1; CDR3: CSAIGRESYNEQFF
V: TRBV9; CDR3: CASSVVAGGTGELFF
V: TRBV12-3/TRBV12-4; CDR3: CASRKGTWTGELFF
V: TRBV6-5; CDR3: CASSSQPNSNQPQHF
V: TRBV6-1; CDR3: CASTVLAGHGVTGELFF
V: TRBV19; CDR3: CANRLAGTPGAAPWEQYF
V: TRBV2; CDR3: CASIAGVSYEQYF
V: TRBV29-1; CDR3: CSVPGQKTYNEQFF
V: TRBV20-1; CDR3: CSARDLKTGGNTEAFF
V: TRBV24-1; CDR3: CATSDPQGAGANVLTF
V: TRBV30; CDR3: CAWSSFSGPGANVLTF
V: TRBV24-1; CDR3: CATSDSGLQGAREPQHF
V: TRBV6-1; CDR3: CASSRPGLYEQYF
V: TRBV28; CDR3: CASNDGGLGNTIYF
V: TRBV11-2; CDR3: CASERGRSYNEQFF
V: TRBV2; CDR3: CASSYPLTGAGNTIYF
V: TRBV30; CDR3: CAWTGSGETQYF
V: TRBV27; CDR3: CASQLAIYNEQFF
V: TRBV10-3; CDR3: CAISDSGRAALDEQYF
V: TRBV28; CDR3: CASRLQGSEKLFF
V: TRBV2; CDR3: CASRGQGQETQYF
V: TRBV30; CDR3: CAWSVGGSSYEQYF
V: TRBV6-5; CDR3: CASSYRGVSSGANVLTF
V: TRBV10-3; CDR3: CAISGGTNQPQHF
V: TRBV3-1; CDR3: CASSTREGQPQHF
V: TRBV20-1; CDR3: CSARPTGDTQYF
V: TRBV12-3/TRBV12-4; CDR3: CASSGAVRGYTF
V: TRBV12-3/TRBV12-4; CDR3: CASRQGVVYNEQFF
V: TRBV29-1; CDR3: CSTLAGVTNYEQFF
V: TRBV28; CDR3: CASSLTAYNEQFF
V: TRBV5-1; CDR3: CASSLVGRGGVSNQPQHF
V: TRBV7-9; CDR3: CASSLASNEQYF
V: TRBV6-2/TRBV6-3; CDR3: CASSLDRGGEQYF
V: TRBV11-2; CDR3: CARHSHRQNTEAFF
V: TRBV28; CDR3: CASSLGHPYEQYF
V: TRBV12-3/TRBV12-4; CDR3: CASSLGGRWRESSYNEQFF
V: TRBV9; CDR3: CASSVVRQGAEAFF
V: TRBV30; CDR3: CASSIQGPQGTQYF
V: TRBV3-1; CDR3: CASSQVTNEGLGEAFF
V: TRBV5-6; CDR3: CASSYRDRGFNEQFF
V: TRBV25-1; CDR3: CASSESQGFGTEAFF
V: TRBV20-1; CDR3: CSARERGAYEQYF
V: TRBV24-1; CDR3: CATSDPGRVGDTQYF
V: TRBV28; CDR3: CASSLAGQGPHEQFF